This T cell receptor (beta chain) was identified during a study of T cell responses to AZD1222 COVID-19 vaccine. Study-wide results and limits: Among the donors, most were white British and more were female, and clonal diversity was possibly underestimated.

This clone was found once. Its antigen is still unknown. TCRdb's copy holds only in-frame clones and misses some; the assay was immunoSEQ multiplex PCR. The table has around 130,000 clones, 90% to 95% seen once. Germline CDR1 is SGHRS and CDR2 is YFSETQ. CDR3 length equals 16 residues. V shed 2 bases, J shed 1 base, and the junction held 8 bases outside the gene matches. The chain employs TRBV5-1 and TRBJ1-1; 7 bases are a match to TRBD1. The receptor was isolated from an adult in good health. This sample comprised peripheral blood, obtained on day 0 of AZD1222 vaccination. CDR3 sequence (DNA): TGCGCCAGCAGCTTAGGTCCAGGGGGAGAGAACACTGAAGCTTTCTTT. Translated: CASSLGPGGENTEAFF.